This passage covers 22 T cell receptor beta chains from one sample sequenced in a study of cytomegalovirus exposure and HLA in healthy donors. In the PCR, 60 Vbeta and 13 Jbeta primers were used. TCRdb's copy holds only in-frame clones and misses some; the assay was immunoSEQ multiplex PCR. This table holds 90,000 to 150,000 clones, about three quarters found once. The sample taken for sequencing was PBMCs. The source is a woman in her 30s in good health and CMV-seropositive.

V gene TRBV19 combines with J gene TRBJ2-7; 8 bases map to TRBD1. The CDR3 loop spans 14 amino acids. Germline values: CDR1 LNHDA, CDR2 SQIVND (reference sequence). V was clipped by 4 bases and J by 3 bases; unmatched bases: 5. CDR3 region: CASSRTGNGYEQYF. In DNA form, the CDR3 reads TGTGCCAGTAGTAGGACAGGGAATGGCTACGAGCAGTACTTC. Full variable domain (remainder filled in from reference TRBV19 and TRBJ2-7): DGGITQSPKYLFRKEGQNVTLSCEQNLNHDAMYWYRQDPGQGLRLIYYSQIVNDFQKGDIAEGYSVSREKKESFPLTVTSAQKNPTAFYLCASSRTGNGYEQYFGPGTRLTVT.

The J gene is TRBJ2-5, the V gene TRBV10-3, with 7 bases identical to TRBD2. Germline lookup yields CDR1 ENHRY and CDR2 SYGVKD. V lost 9 bases to trimming and J lost 5 bases; unmatched junction nucleotides: 6. There are 12 residues in the CDR3. In nucleotides, the CDR3 is TGTGCCATATGGGGGGGTCGGGAGACCCAGTACTTC. It yields the protein CAIWGGRETQYF.

This clone was seen once. V gene TRBV27 combines with J gene TRBJ2-2, with D hard to call. V lost 7 bases and J 6 bases, leaving 9 bases between the germline ends. This CDR3 region has 12 residues. CDR1 and CDR2 (germline): MNHEY, SMNVEV (reference sequence). CDR3 nucleotides: TGTGCCAGCATTGGAGTACCCGGGGAGCTGTTTTTT. This gives the protein CASIGVPGELFF.

V gene TRBV19 combines with J gene TRBJ1-5; 7 positions match TRBD1. V trimming: 4 bases; J trimming: 4 bases; junction bases outside the gene matches: 4. CDR1 is LNHDA and CDR2 is SQIVND in the germline V gene (reference sequence). The CDR3 is made up of 14 amino acids. DNA for the CDR3: TGTGCCAGTAGTACACAGGGGACAAATCAGCCCCAGCATTTT. Its translation is CASSTQGTNQPQHF.

The chain is built from TRBV11-1 and TRBJ2-2, with TRBD1 as a possible D gene (6 bases). Germline CDR1 SGHAT, CDR2 FQDESV (reference sequence). The length of the CDR3 is 14 residues. V shed 8 bases and J shed 0 bases, with 10 bases lying between them. The CDR3 here is CASQGRTNTGELFF. CDR3 DNA: TGTGCCAGCCAGGGGCGGACGAACACCGGGGAGCTGTTTTTT. The entire variable domain, with the rest obtained from reference TRBV11-1 and TRBJ2-2, is as follows: EAEVAQSPRYKITEKSQAVAFWCDPISGHATLYWYRQILGQGPELLVQFQDESVVDDSQLPKDRFSAERLKGVDSTLKIQPAELGDSAMYLCASQGRTNTGELFFGEGSRLTVL.

This clone was detected only once. This rearrangement joins TRBV6-1 to TRBJ2-7; 9 bases line up with TRBD2. Trimming cost V 5 bases and J 1 base; bases outside gene matches: 3. Germline V lookup: CDR1 MNHNS, CDR2 SASEGT. The CDR3 sequence is 14 residues long. The CDR3 region is CASSTSGGSYEQYF. DNA for the CDR3: TGTGCCAGCAGTACGAGCGGGGGGTCCTACGAGCAGTACTTC.

This chain links TRBV7-9 with TRBJ1-2; the D is unclear. The V end lost 0 bases, the J end lost 4 bases, and 9 bases lay between the germline ends. This CDR3 has 14 residues. Germline loops: CDR1 SEHNR, CDR2 FQNEAQ (reference sequence). The CDR3: CASSLAEGVYGYTF. For the CDR3, the DNA is TGTGCCAGCAGCTTAGCGGAGGGAGTCTATGGCTACACCTTC.

This clone appeared a few times. This sequence joins TRBV5-1 and TRBJ2-1; possible D gene TRBD2, 6 bases. Germline CDR1 SGHRS, CDR2 YFSETQ. V lost 0 bases to trimming and J lost 4 bases, with 11 bases between them. The CDR3 covers 15 residues. Written as DNA, the CDR3 is TGCGCCAGCAGCTTGGTGGCGGGGCCGTACAATGAGCAGTTCTTC. It specifies CASSLVAGPYNEQFF.

This chain joins TRBV7-6 and TRBJ1-5; 7 bases line up with TRBD1. CDR3 length: 15 amino acids. The trim removed 2 bases at V and 5 bases at J, leaving 6 bases unmatched. Looked up from germline, CDR1 is SGHVS and CDR2 is FNYEAQ. The CDR3 here is CASSLQGGGDQPQHF. CDR3 nucleotides: TGTGCCAGCAGCTTACAAGGAGGGGGCGATCAGCCCCAGCATTTT.

This rearrangement joins TRBV28 to TRBJ2-5, with D perhaps TRBD1 (6 bases). Trimming stripped 3 bases from V and 4 bases from J, with 15 bases between. The germline CDR1 and CDR2 sequences are MDHEN and SYDVKM. This CDR3 has 15 amino acids. This chain's CDR3 is CASSLYRAGGETQYF. In DNA, the CDR3 is TGTGCCAGCAGTTTGTACAGGGCGGGCGGAGAGACCCAGTACTTC.

The chain recombines TRBV29-1 with TRBJ2-7; perhaps TRBD1 as D (6 bases). The CDR3 is 12 residues long. V was shortened by 7 bases and J by 7 bases, with 17 bases between the two germline ends. Germline V CDR1 and CDR2: SQVTM, ANQGSEA. The DNA of the CDR3 is TGCAGCGCCCTAGGGACAACTGGGGAGCAGTACTTC. It is translated as CSALGTTGEQYF.

The chain employs TRBV9 and TRBJ1-3; D possibly corresponds to TRBD1 (6 bases). V was clipped by 3 bases and J by 4 bases, with 11 bases between them. The CDR3 runs 14 residues. CDR1 is SGDLS, CDR2 YYNGEE, per germline. The CDR3 bases are TGTGCCAGCAGCGAGGGGGGGTACGGAAACACCATATATTTT. The encoded protein is CASSEGGYGNTIYF.

The CDR3 nucleotides read TGTGCCAGCAGTGCCCAGGGCTGGGACAGCGCATATACGCAGTATTTT. Its protein is CASSAQGWDSAYTQYF. V is TRBV28 and J is TRBJ2-3, with 7 bases matching TRBD1. The ends lost 5 bases at V and 7 bases at J; junction bases unmatched: 15. Germline V lookup: CDR1 MDHEN, CDR2 SYDVKM. The CDR3 is 16 residues long.

V gene TRBV7-9 combines with J gene TRBJ2-1; 11 bases fit TRBD2. The CDR3 has 15 residues. From germline, CDR1 is SEHNR and CDR2 FQNEAQ (reference sequence). With 1 base clipped from V and 6 bases from J, the junction kept 2 bases outside the gene matches. The CDR3 loop reads CASSLGLAGLNEQFF. CDR3 nucleotides: TGTGCCAGCAGCTTAGGACTAGCGGGGCTCAATGAGCAGTTCTTC.

This chain links TRBV2 with TRBJ1-3; 7 nucleotides line up with TRBD1. V gave up 6 bases and J gave up 4 bases; unmatched junction bases: 9. This CDR3 is built from 15 residues. Germline V gene data show CDR1 as SNHLY and CDR2 as FYNNEI. For the CDR3, the DNA is TGTGCCAGCAGGAAGGACAGGAGCCTCGGAAACACCATATATTTT. It translates to CASRKDRSLGNTIYF.

The chain recombines TRBV4-1 with TRBJ2-5; D may be TRBD2 (6 bases). Between the trimmed V and J ends, which lost 4 bases and 5 bases, there was a span of 11 bases. Germline CDR1 MGHRA, CDR2 YSYEKL. CDR3 length: 13 amino acids. CDR3 residues: CASSRLARETQYF. The CDR3 nucleotides read TGCGCCAGCAGCCGCCTAGCGAGGGAGACCCAGTACTTC.

The chain joins TRBV18 to TRBJ2-7, with a possible D match to TRBD2 (6 bases). The germline V and J ends were trimmed by 6 bases and 6 bases, with 15 bases remaining between them. The CDR3 totals 13 residues. In germline, CDR1 is KGHSH, CDR2 LQKENI. The CDR3: CASSRDSAGEQYF. CDR3 sequence (DNA): TGTGCCAGCTCTCGGGACTCCGCAGGCGAGCAGTACTTC.

The rearrangement uses TRBV6-1 and TRBJ1-2; the D gene is possibly TRBD1 (6 bases). V lost 10 bases to trimming and J lost 3 bases, with 12 bases between them. The CDR3 runs to 12 residues. Germline CDR1 is MNHNS and CDR2 is SASEGT. CDR3 coding DNA: TGTGCCATCGAGGACAGCTACTATGGCTACACCTTC. Protein sequence: CAIEDSYYGYTF.

In this sample, this clone turned up a few times. The rearrangement joins TRBV10-3 to TRBJ2-1; D remains ambiguous. The CDR3 has 13 amino acids. CDR1 ENHRY and CDR2 SYGVKD come from the germline V gene. V dropped 6 bases and J dropped 0 bases, with 6 bases sitting between them. Here the CDR3 DNA reads TGTGCCATCAGCGACATCTCCTACAATGAGCAGTTCTTC. This gives the protein CAISDISYNEQFF.

This clone was detected only a few times. This chain connects TRBV5-8 to TRBJ1-1; TRBD1 is a possible D gene (6 bases). V gave up 2 bases and J gave up 10 bases, with 15 bases separating them. The CDR3 spans 13 residues. Germline V CDR1 and CDR2: SGHTS, YDEGEE. CDR3 coding DNA: TGTGCCAGCAGCTTATTCGGGGGGCCCGGAGCTTTCTTT. Protein: CASSLFGGPGAFF.

This chain uses TRBV4-3 with TRBJ2-3, with TRBD2 identical over 10 bases. Germline CDR1 is LGHNA and CDR2 is YSLEER. Losses at the gene ends were 8 bases for V and 5 bases for J; bases not matched to a gene: 7. This CDR3 contains 14 residues. CDR3 coding DNA: TGCGCCAGCGGTTCCGGGACTAGCGTAGATACGCAGTATTTT. This translates into CASGSGTSVDTQYF.

The chain is built from TRBV6-1 and TRBJ1-1, with D possibly being TRBD1 (6 bases). Germline loops: CDR1 MNHNS, CDR2 SASEGT. This CDR3 has 13 amino acids. The V end was cut by 4 bases, the J end by 4 bases, with 10 bases between. The CDR3 DNA reads TGTGCCAGCAGTGTCTCAGGGGCCACTGAAGCTTTCTTT. It specifies CASSVSGATEAFF.